This paragraph covers one T cell receptor beta chain sequence. Reverse transcription of extracted RNA yielded cDNA, which provided the sequencing template. The assay was immunoSEQ multiplex PCR, and TCRdb's table has in-frame clones only and misses some. The sample includes 150,000 to 200,000 clones, roughly 50% seen only once; the top ten take approximately 4.3%. The data were taken from a study of CD8+ T cells in alopecia areata. The V segment lost 4 bases and the J segment 1 base; nucleotides outside the gene matches: 6. This CDR3 has 14 residues. Germline V gives CDR1 GTSNPN, CDR2 SVGIG (reference sequence).

J is TRBJ1-1 and V is TRBV30, with 7 nucleotides matching TRBD1. The material sequenced was CD4+ T cells sorted from blood. This clonotype originated in a human donor in good health. The CDR3 DNA is TGTGCCTGGATTAGGGGGCTCGGGAACACTGAAGCTTTCTTT. It translates to CAWIRGLGNTEAFF.